Each of the 29 T cell receptor beta chains below was sequenced from the same sample in a study of cytomegalovirus exposure and HLA in healthy donors. PCR involved 60 Vbeta and 13 Jbeta primers. The repertoire was sequenced with immunoSEQ multiplex PCR; TCRdb's copy has only in-frame clones and lacks some. The sample has around 170,000 clones, roughly 80% seen once. Input material: PBMCs. These receptors all come from a man aged 50-59 years in good health and CMV-seronegative.

The J gene is TRBJ1-4, the V gene TRBV5-1, with D perhaps matching TRBD1 (6 bases). Germline V gene lookup returns CDR1 SGHRS and CDR2 YFSETQ. The CDR3 spans 14 residues. Trimming pared 6 bases from V and 8 bases from J, leaving 17 bases between. Here the CDR3 DNA reads TGCGCCAGCAACCAGGACCCCACAGGGGAAAAACTGTTTTTT. Translation gives CASNQDPTGEKLFF.

The chain has TRBV15 and TRBJ1-2; TRBD1 aligns across 8 bases. The ends lost 4 bases at V and 3 bases at J; junction bases unmatched: 10. The CDR3 covers 16 residues. Germline V gene data show CDR1 as LNHNV and CDR2 as YYDKDF (reference sequence). DNA of the CDR3: TGTGCCACCAGCACCTCAGGGGGCGTTTACGACTATGGCTACACCTTC. This gives the protein CATSTSGGVYDYGYTF.

The V and J genes are TRBV25-1 and TRBJ2-7; tentative D call: TRBD1 (5 bases). The CDR3 runs 17 residues. Germline CDR1 MGHDK, CDR2 SYGVNS. The V end lost 0 bases, the J end lost 0 bases, and 15 bases lay between the germline ends. CDR3 sequence: CASSEYRPQGDSYEQYF. In DNA, the CDR3 is TGTGCCAGCAGTGAATATAGGCCCCAAGGGGACTCCTACGAGCAGTACTTC.

The CDR3 sequence is CASSQDRRSPQFF. For the CDR3, the DNA is TGTGCCAGCAGCCAAGATCGGAGGTCTCCGCAGTTCTTC. V is TRBV14 and J is TRBJ2-1, with a tentative D call TRBD2 (5 bases). This CDR3 comprises 13 residues. Germline assignment: CDR1 SGHDN and CDR2 FVKESK. The V gene lost 0 bases and the J gene lost 12 bases, with 12 bases spanning the gap.

J is TRBJ2-1 and V is TRBV5-1; maybe TRBD1 (5 bases). CDR1 and CDR2 (germline): SGHRS, YFSETQ. This CDR3 comprises 15 residues. V dropped 0 bases and J dropped 0 bases, with 7 bases sitting between them. The CDR3 spells CASSLVGDSYNEQFF. CDR3 DNA sequence: TGCGCCAGCAGCTTGGTAGGGGACTCCTACAATGAGCAGTTCTTC.

This clone appeared once. The chain links TRBV7-8 to TRBJ2-3, with a tentative D call TRBD1 (6 bases). Trimming stripped 2 bases from V and 1 base from J, with 22 bases between. The CDR3 covers 19 residues. Germline assignment: CDR1 SGHVS and CDR2 FQNEAQ. The CDR3 protein is CASSLFPTAGTPRTDTQYF. The CDR3 DNA reads TGTGCCAGCAGCTTATTCCCGACCGCCGGGACACCGCGCACAGATACGCAGTATTTT.

V and J are TRBV6-5 and TRBJ2-1, with 8 bases identical to TRBD2. Trimming cost V 7 bases and J 10 bases; bases outside gene matches: 12. Germline V gene lookup returns CDR1 MNHEY and CDR2 SVGAGI. The CDR3 covers 14 residues. DNA of the CDR3: TGTGCCAGCAAGGTGCGGGGGGCCTCCGGGGAGCAGTTCTTC. It specifies CASKVRGASGEQFF.

This chain joins TRBV19 and TRBJ2-1; 16 bases fit TRBD2. The CDR3 contains 19 residues. Germline CDR1 and CDR2: LNHDA and SQIVND (reference sequence). The V segment lost 3 bases and the J segment 1 base; nucleotides outside the gene matches: 6. DNA for the CDR3: TGTGCCAGTAGTATCCTGGGACTAGCGGGGGGGCGGTCCTACAATGAGCAGTTCTTC. It codes for CASSILGLAGGRSYNEQFF.

This rearrangement joins TRBV7-9 to TRBJ2-4; possibly TRBD2 for D (5 bases). From germline, CDR1 is SEHNR and CDR2 FQNEAQ (reference sequence). The CDR3 consists of 15 residues. Trimming stripped 1 base from V and 6 bases from J, with 13 bases between. The CDR3 loop is CASSLDLAVTNIQYF. The CDR3 region has the DNA TGTGCCAGCAGCTTAGATCTAGCTGTGACAAACATTCAGTACTTC.

This CDR3 is CASTEGGSTDTQYF. The CDR3 region has the DNA TGTGCCAGCACCGAGGGTGGAAGCACAGATACGCAGTATTTT. The rearrangement uses TRBV25-1 and TRBJ2-3; tentative D call: TRBD2 (5 bases). Germline V CDR1 and CDR2: MGHDK, SYGVNS. V shed 7 bases and J shed 0 bases, with 11 bases lying between them. The CDR3 is made up of 14 amino acids.

In this sample, this clone turned up a few times. CDR3 sequence: CASHGHTEAFF. DNA for the CDR3: TGTGCCAGCCATGGGCACACTGAAGCTTTCTTT. This chain connects TRBV6-5 to TRBJ1-1, with no clear D. Looked up from germline, CDR1 is MNHEY and CDR2 is SVGAGI. V lost 8 bases, J lost 3 bases, and 7 bases lay in between. This CDR3 contains 11 residues.

The rearrangement uses TRBV6-1 and TRBJ2-7; TRBD1 matches 10 bases. Germline V CDR1 and CDR2: MNHNS, SASEGT. The J segment lost 0 bases and the V segment lost 7 bases, leaving 6 bases of the junction unmatched. This CDR3 spans 15 amino acids. CDR3 in amino acids: CASKAGTGVSYEQYF. DNA of the CDR3: TGTGCCAGCAAAGCCGGGACAGGGGTCTCCTACGAGCAGTACTTC.

The chain links TRBV19 to TRBJ2-6, with TRBD2 as a possible D gene (5 bases). With 3 bases removed from V and 2 bases from J, the gap between germline ends came to 14 bases. The V gene's germline CDR1 is LNHDA and CDR2 SQIVND (reference sequence). The CDR3 consists of 17 residues. The DNA for the CDR3 is TGTGCCAGTAGTATCGGGGTACTGGTAGCTGGGGCCAACGTCCTGACTTTC. Protein: CASSIGVLVAGANVLTF.

The chain links TRBV4-3 to TRBJ2-3; perhaps TRBD2 as D (7 bases). Trimming took 2 bases from V and 3 from J, leaving 15 bases between them. CDR3 length equals 16 residues. Germline CDR1 LGHNA, CDR2 YSLEER. CDR3 residues: CASSQQYGGATDTQYF. The DNA for the CDR3 is TGCGCCAGCAGCCAACAGTATGGGGGGGCAACAGATACGCAGTATTTT.

The chain links TRBV29-1 to TRBJ2-7; perhaps TRBD1 as D (6 bases). V shed 8 bases and J shed 5 bases, with 16 bases lying between them. The CDR3 has 12 residues. The germline V gene encodes CDR1 SQVTM and CDR2 ANQGSEA. In DNA form, the CDR3 reads TGCAGCACCAAACAGGGTTTCAACGAGCAGTACTTC. This encodes CSTKQGFNEQYF.

Worth noting for this clone: At one boundary the junction diverges from the germline segment, which might be a read error. The rearrangement links TRBV7-9 to TRBJ2-3; possibly TRBD2 for D (7 bases). Germline CDR1 and CDR2: SEHNR and FQNEAQ (reference sequence). The CDR3 is made up of 16 amino acids. The CDR3 region is CSSSLDGGAATDTQYF. CDR3 nucleotides: TGTTCCAGCAGCTTAGATGGGGGGGCAGCCACAGATACGCAGTATTTT.

This clone was counted between two and nine times. The rearrangement links TRBV7-3 to TRBJ2-3; tentatively, D is TRBD1 (6 bases). Germline-derived CDR1 and CDR2 are SGHTA and FQGTGA. V was shortened by 1 base and J by 4 bases, with 12 bases between the two germline ends. The CDR3 spans 15 residues. The CDR3 loop reads CASSLKAGASDTQYF. CDR3 DNA sequence: TGTGCCAGCAGCTTAAAAGCAGGGGCTTCAGATACGCAGTATTTT.

The CDR3 sequence is CASSPPGGVPYF. In DNA form, the CDR3 reads TGTGCCAGCAGCCCCCCAGGGGGCGTTCCGTACTTC. The chain links TRBV6-5 to TRBJ2-7; 8 bases match TRBD1. The CDR3 consists of 12 residues. J lost 12 bases, V lost 6 bases, and 10 bases had no gene match. Germline CDR1 is MNHEY and CDR2 is SVGAGI.

In its sample, this clone was seen a few times. This rearrangement joins TRBV2 to TRBJ1-4, with D maybe TRBD1 (6 bases). Per germline, CDR1 SNHLY and CDR2 FYNNEI. V was clipped by 6 bases and J by 3 bases, with 14 bases between them. The length of the CDR3 is 15 residues. The CDR3 DNA follows: TGTGCCAGCAGGGAAACAGGGAATTCTAATGAAAAACTGTTTTTT. Translating gives CASRETGNSNEKLFF.

The V and J genes are TRBV7-8 and TRBJ2-3; no reliable D call. The CDR3 is 11 amino acids. The germline gives CDR1 SGHVS, CDR2 FQNEAQ. V shed 3 bases and J shed 4 bases, with 2 bases lying between them. CDR3 DNA sequence: TGTGCCAGCAGCTTCGCAGATACGCAGTATTTT. Its translation is CASSFADTQYF.

The chain recombines TRBV7-2 with TRBJ2-3, with D hard to call. The CDR3 totals 14 residues. Per germline, CDR1 SGHTA and CDR2 FQGNSA. The V and J ends lost 5 bases and 4 bases respectively, with 13 bases between them. The CDR3 reads CASSPSQVADTQYF. The CDR3 nucleotides are TGTGCCAGCAGCCCAAGCCAAGTTGCAGATACGCAGTATTTT.

V is TRBV6-6 and J is TRBJ1-4; perhaps TRBD1 as D (6 bases). Germline V gives CDR1 MNHNY, CDR2 SVGAGI (reference sequence). The CDR3 is 13 residues long. V lost 6 bases and J 6 bases, leaving 11 bases between the germline ends. The CDR3 DNA sequence: TGTGCCAGCAGCCGGGACAAGGATGAAAAACTGTTTTTT. It codes for CASSRDKDEKLFF.

CDR3 sequence: CASSQGGHEQYF. As DNA, the CDR3 is TGTGCCAGCAGCCAAGGAGGGCACGAGCAGTACTTC. The chain uses TRBV7-8 and TRBJ2-7; a weak D match, TRBD2 (6 bases). Germline CDR1 SGHVS, CDR2 FQNEAQ. V was cut by 5 bases and J by 5 bases, with 10 bases left in between. This CDR3 region has 12 residues.

The J gene is TRBJ1-2, the V gene TRBV6-5; TRBD1 might be the D (5 bases). Trimming removed 0 bases at V and 8 bases at J, with 13 bases between. Per the germline V gene, CDR1 is MNHEY and CDR2 is SVGAGI. The CDR3 covers 14 residues. The CDR3 DNA is TGTGCCAGCAGTTACTCGACAGACCTATTCGGCTACACCTTC. This translates into CASSYSTDLFGYTF.

The CDR3 sequence: CASSSTPIYVNTEAFF. The CDR3 bases are TGTGCCAGCAGTTCTACCCCTATCTACGTGAACACTGAAGCTTTCTTT. J is TRBJ1-1 and V is TRBV28; no clear D gene. V lost 4 bases, J lost 0 bases, and 15 bases lay in between. Germline V gene sequence: CDR1 MDHEN, CDR2 SYDVKM. The CDR3 has 16 amino acids.

A few counts support this clone. The rearrangement links TRBV7-2 to TRBJ1-1, with unresolved D. Between the trimmed V and J ends, which lost 3 bases and 1 base, there was a span of 9 bases. The CDR3 runs 14 residues. Germline V CDR1 and CDR2: SGHTA, FQGNSA. CDR3 region: CASSFGGKNTEAFF. CDR3 DNA: TGTGCCAGCAGCTTCGGAGGGAAGAACACTGAAGCTTTCTTT.

The rearrangement links TRBV7-9 to TRBJ2-7; possibly TRBD1 for D (5 bases). V lost 5 bases and J lost 4, with 15 bases in between. CDR3 length: 14 amino acids. Germline values: CDR1 SEHNR, CDR2 FQNEAQ (reference sequence). CDR3 DNA sequence: TGTGCCAGCAGCGGAAGGGGCGTCAAATACGAGCAGTACTTC. It translates to CASSGRGVKYEQYF.

The chain recombines TRBV9 with TRBJ2-1, with 10 bases matching TRBD2. Germline CDR1 SGDLS, CDR2 YYNGEE. The V segment lost 0 bases and the J segment 7 bases; nucleotides outside the gene matches: 7. This CDR3 contains 16 residues. CDR3 sequence reads: CASSVVSGGAVNEQFF. Written as DNA, the CDR3 is TGTGCCAGCAGCGTAGTCAGCGGGGGGGCGGTGAATGAGCAGTTCTTC.

The chain employs TRBV2 and TRBJ1-2; D not resolved. This CDR3 spans 14 amino acids. The germline V and J ends were trimmed by 6 bases and 1 base, with 12 bases remaining between them. Looked up from germline, CDR1 is SNHLY and CDR2 is FYNNEI. CDR3 sequence reads: CASSRLADNYGYTF. In nucleotides, the CDR3 is TGTGCCAGCAGCCGGCTGGCGGATAACTATGGCTACACCTTC.